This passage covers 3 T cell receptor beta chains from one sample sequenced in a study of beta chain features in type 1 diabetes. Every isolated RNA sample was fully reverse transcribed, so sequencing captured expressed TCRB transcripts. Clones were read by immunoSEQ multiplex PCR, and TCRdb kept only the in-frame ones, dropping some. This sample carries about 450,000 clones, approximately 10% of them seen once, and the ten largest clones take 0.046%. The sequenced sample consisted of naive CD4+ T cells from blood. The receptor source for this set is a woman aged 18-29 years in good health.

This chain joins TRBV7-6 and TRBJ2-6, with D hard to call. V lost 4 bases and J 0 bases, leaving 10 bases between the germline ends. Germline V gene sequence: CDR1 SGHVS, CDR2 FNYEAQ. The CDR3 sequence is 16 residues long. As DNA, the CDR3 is TGTGCCAGCAGCTCGGGCGTCAGCTCTGGGGCCAACGTCCTGACTTTC. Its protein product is CASSSGVSSGANVLTF.

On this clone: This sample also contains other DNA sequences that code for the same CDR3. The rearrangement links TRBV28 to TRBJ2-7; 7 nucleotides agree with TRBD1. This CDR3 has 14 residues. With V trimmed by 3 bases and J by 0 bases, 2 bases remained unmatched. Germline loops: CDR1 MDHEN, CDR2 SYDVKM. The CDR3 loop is CASSLGTASYEQYV. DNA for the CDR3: TGTGCCAGCAGTTTGGGGACAGCCTCCTACGAGCAGTACGTC.

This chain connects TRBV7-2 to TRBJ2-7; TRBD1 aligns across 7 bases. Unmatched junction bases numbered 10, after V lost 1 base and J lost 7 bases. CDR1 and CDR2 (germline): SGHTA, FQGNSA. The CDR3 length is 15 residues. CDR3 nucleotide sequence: TGTGCCAGCAGCTTAGTCCGAGACAGGGCTCGGGAGCAGTACTTC. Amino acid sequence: CASSLVRDRAREQYF.